This paragraph reports one T cell receptor (beta chain). This clonotype was seen repeatedly, ten times or more. Which antigen it targets is not known. Qualities for individual bases were not recorded, and no much larger clone is one base off. The TCR beta CDR3 regions were amplified from RNA transcripts. The first round of RT-PCR for the TCR CDR3 was performed with the HTBI primer set and the Qiagen OneStep RT-PCR kit. The libraries were constructed in a second round of multiplex PCR and then size-selected and purified. The libraries were sequenced on an Illumina HiSeq2000 using paired-end 100 bp reads. The authors' analysis ran thus. SOAPnuke was used to process the raw data, removing reads that contained adapters or uncalled bases, had a mean Phred below 15, or lacked an exact match to the constant primer or identifier. High-quality paired reads were merged with COPE v1.2.5, and unique nucleotide sequences were defined as clonotypes. MiTCR v1.1 was used to align clonotypes to the IMGT TRBV, TRBD and TRBJ reference segments. The analysis included only V-J combinations with a frequency above 0.0001, which together covered 99% to 99.2% of the repertoires. A TCS score was defined as the ratio between F50 (clonal expansion) and ExV (chaos), using BLOSUM62-based TCRdist between CDR3 peptides within each V-J. Welch's t-statistics and random forest reduced approximately 520 V-J features to 13, which were used in a naive Bayes classifier (R e1071). TCRdb ran its own pipeline on the public reads, namely fastp trimming at Q25 and MiXCR clone calling, and kept in-frame beta chains. Merged by CDR3 protein, the rows form single entries marked with the most common genes and DNA. The V and J calls reflect TCRdb's pipeline rather than the authors' work. This sample gives some 510,000 distinct CDR3 sequences in total; just over 45% of them show up just once. Approximately 8.2% of the sample belongs to the ten largest clones.

This sample was taken from a study of T cells in Graves' hyperthyroidism and ophthalmopathy (dated by TCRdb to about 2019). Concerning the study at large: To identify distinguishing TCR V-J signatures, a discovery cohort of about 100 patients was used, comprising 43 with Graves' ophthalmopathy and 57 with stable Graves' hyperthyroidism. For training and testing, the 100 or so patients in the discovery cohort were randomly divided in a 7:3 ratio. In more than five Graves' hyperthyroidism patients, the study also compared T-cell repertoires from thyroid tissue with T-cell repertoires from blood. The paper reports TCR Vbeta CDR3 sequencing of fewer than 150 peripheral blood samples: over 40 ophthalmopathy, fewer than 80 hyperthyroidism and around 17 progressor patients. An independent validation cohort of under 20 hyperthyroidism patients and about 15 patients who later progressed to ophthalmopathy tested prospective prediction of ophthalmopathy. After sampling, hyperthyroidism patients received methimazole starting at 30 mg daily, and ophthalmopathy patients received high-dose intravenous methylprednisolone. Beyond this particular receptor, the publication reports: No statistical method was used to fix the sample size in advance, and group allocation was not hidden from the investigators. Most expanded thyroid clonotypes (frequency above 0.001) were also detected in blood, suggesting blood repertoires may reflect thyroid immune responses. A 13 V-J signature model separated ophthalmopathy from stable hyperthyroidism, with nearly 90% sensitivity and about 81% specificity in cross-validation and 80%/75% in testing. In validation, the model predicted progression to ophthalmopathy a median of 6.5 months before onset, with about 64% sensitivity and 72.22% specificity.

Its CDR3 holds 11 amino acids, cysteine through phenylalanine. The retained sequence is limited to the CDR3, 33 bases, with the frame set at the first base. V sheds 5 bases and J sheds 4 bases, leaving 5 bases between their ends. From a lookup of the germline V gene (reference sequence), CDR1 and CDR2 are SEHNR and FQNEAQ. Stable Graves' hyperthyroidism was defined as the absence of progression to ophthalmopathy over 18 months of follow-up. The hyperthyroidism patients were between 18 and 65 years old and newly diagnosed, with a disease duration of less than 2 months. Patients with uncontrolled infections, other autoimmune diseases, pregnancy or lactation were excluded. Diagnoses were based on clinical symptoms, serum thyroxine and TRAb, thyroid ultrasound and orbital computed tomography. Trizol reagent was used to extract total RNA, and RNA quality was then checked on an Agilent 2100 Bioanalyzer.

The specimen sequenced was peripheral blood or thyroid tissue (not recorded which). The receptor's source is a woman between 18 and 30 years old with Graves' hyperthyroidism. Donor details come from another sample of the same person, matched by shared clones. This sequence uses TRBV7-9 and TRBJ1-1, with the D segment identity uncertain. The nucleotide sequence is given as TGTGCCAGCAGCCCCACCACTGAAGCTTTCTTT. This gives the protein CASSPTTEAFF.